This T cell receptor (beta chain) was found in a study of CD8+ T cells in alopecia areata (dated by TCRdb to 2017 to 2018). For the study in its entirety: Treated patients were enrolled in an open-label pilot trial of oral tofacitinib at 5 to 10 mg twice daily for moderate-to-severe alopecia areata. Tofacitinib was administered for 6 to 18 months, and 6 months of follow-up off drug were then conducted to assess delayed response and recurrence. The SALT score, which quantifies the percentage of affected scalp surface area, was used to measure disease severity in treated patients. The study used high-throughput TCRbeta sequencing to examine T cell clonal expansion in alopecia areata, in both the C3H/HeJ mouse model and human patients. Human TCRbeta sequencing covered scalp tissue and sorted CD4+ and CD8+ peripheral blood T cells from patchy and totalis/universalis alopecia areata patients and healthy controls. Biopsies were taken from tofacitinib-treated patients at baseline and at 4 and 24 weeks of treatment, and a later scalp biopsy was taken in several of the tofacitinib-treated patients. Scalp clonality was compared across normal scalp (n=4), patchy alopecia areata scalp (n=8), and alopecia totalis/universalis scalp (n=8). The RNA source kit depended on sample type: the PAXgene miRNA kit for fixed scalp, the miRNeasy kit for PBMCs, and the RNeasy kit for mouse skin. TCRbeta CDR3 regions were amplified by immunoSEQ multiplex PCR with 35 Vbeta forward and 13 Jbeta reverse primers.

The CDR3 sequence holds 14 residues, the cysteine and phenylalanine included. Of the read, only the CDR3 DNA is kept; its 42 bases are in frame from base 1. The junction shows trimming of 1 base on V and 4 bases on J, plus 8 bases between the germline ends. CDR1 SGHRS and CDR2 YFSETQ were looked up in the germline V gene. As concerns this clone: Its antigen remains unidentified. No per-base quality is available; no much larger clone lies one base away.

Results and caveats for the whole study, not just this receptor: Shared TCR sequences between patients were less evident than in mice, which may be partly attributable to HLA diversity in the patient population. Compared with normal scalp, lesional scalp, particularly in alopecia totalis/universalis, had higher clonality and more expanded CD8+ clones, which suggests antigenic drive. Because the treated cohort was small and included a single nonresponder, larger studies are needed to assess links between baseline CD8+ expansion and response. Unlike mouse skin, where gammadelta T cells dominate, normal human skin contains resident alphabeta T cells that get sequenced too, which complicates analysis of the scalp TCR repertoire. Tofacitinib significantly decreased scalp clonality and the number of expanded CD8+ clones among the top 100 scalp clones. Many expanded lesional clones persisted in scalp and blood during tofacitinib treatment, which may partly explain relapse after stopping treatment.

The library was generated by the immunoSEQ multiplex PCR assay. For TCR sequencing, RNA was extracted from every sample and reverse transcribed into cDNA to serve as template. SuperScript III was used to make first-strand cDNA, primed with a 2:1 mix of oligo-dT and random hexamers. A synthetic immune receptor repertoire was used to assess amplification bias, and residual bias was removed computationally. The authors' pipeline ran thus. Raw reads were preprocessed to remove errors, and CDR3 was defined by IMGT conventions from the conserved cysteine to phenylalanine. To get clonality, Shannon entropy was normalized by log2 of the number of productive unique TCRs and the result was subtracted from 1. Scalp TCRbeta sequences were cross-referenced with sorted blood CD4 and CD8 repertoires so that the CD4 or CD8 identity of scalp clones could be inferred. The immuneACCESS repertoire file appears here via TCRdb, limited to in-frame rearrangements. These files lack a portion of the clones; in checked studies, under half of the deficit traces to unresolved V genes, and the cause of the others is not known. D and trimming come from the DNA, and the V and J calls and clone size come from that table. The sample contains 100,000 to 130,000 clones, 65% to 85% of them found a single time. 20% to 25% of the sample comes from the top ten.

The sample's time point label is to be understood as: around 22 weeks on oral tofacitinib. In light of the paper, this sample's treatment or condition label describes: oral pan-JAK inhibitor, 5-10 mg twice daily. Lesional scalp punch biopsies and peripheral blood were collected from alopecia areata patients. PBMCs were separated by density centrifugation and stained for CD3, CD4 and CD8, after which CD4+ and CD8+ T cells were sorted on a FACSAria. The chain was built from TRBV5-1 and TRBJ1-4; the D gene cannot be resolved reliably. The origin of this receptor is a human donor with alopecia areata. Sample: CD8+ T cells sorted from blood, taken at week 24, from a patient treated with tofacitinib. The DNA sequence is as follows: TGCGCCAGCAGCTTGCAAGGCCGTAATGAAAAACTGTTTTTT. The resulting protein is CASSLQGRNEKLFF.